This TCR beta chain was recorded in a study of CD8 T cells in ankylosing spondylitis. Generation of TCR beta libraries employed quantitative 5'-RACE incorporating molecular barcodes. TCRdb passed the 5' RACE reads through MiXCR, listing each CDR3 protein once. The data contain approximately 150,000 distinct CDR3 sequences, under 35% of them singletons. CDR1 DFQATT and CDR2 SNEGSKA come from the germline V gene (reference sequence). CDR3 length equals 14 residues. Losses at the gene ends were 0 bases for V and 8 bases for J; bases not matched to a gene: 8. The study's findings and limits: Reports say disease-linked clones showed up significantly more in matched ankylosing spondylitis synovial fluid. A number of the motif variants had already been described in reactive arthritis synovial fluid and blood. A motif of 7 or 8 highly homologous TCR beta variants was seen as apparently characteristic of ankylosing spondylitis blood.

Ten or more counts support this clonotype. Its antigen is still unknown. The receptor comes from a male donor with ankylosing spondylitis. This chain connects TRBV20-1 to TRBJ1-2; TRBD1 matches at 8 bases. The specimen was synovial fluid, either unsorted or a sorted T cell fraction (not recorded which). The CDR3 is CSARDSGRGHGYTF. The CDR3 DNA follows: TGCAGTGCTAGAGATTCCGGCAGGGGGCACGGCTACACCTTC.